Reported below is one TCR beta chain. The CDR3 runs 15 residues. With 1 base clipped from V and 5 bases from J, the junction kept 8 bases outside the gene matches. Germline CDR1 reads SGHNT; CDR2 reads YYREEE (reference sequence). These data belong to a study of blood T cell repertoires in COVID-19. Only in-frame clones appear in the TCRdb table, and some are missing; sequencing was by immunoSEQ multiplex PCR. This table has a few hundred thousand clones, 70% to 90% appearing once. This clonotype originated in a man in his fifties or sixties with acute or convalescent COVID-19. Sequencing used peripheral blood. V gene TRBV5-4 combines with J gene TRBJ1-1; 7 bases map to TRBD1. The CDR3 nucleotides are TGTGCCAGCAGCTTGAGTGACAGGGAGTTGACTGAAGCTTTCTTT. Amino acid sequence: CASSLSDRELTEAFF.